One sample yielded the 29 T cell receptor beta chains listed below, sequenced in a study of early T cells in non-severe SARS-CoV-2 infection. TCRdb reprocessed the 5' RACE reads via MiXCR and lists one record per CDR3 protein. The sample comprises 70,000 to 95,000 distinct CDR3 sequences, roughly a sixth of which are singletons, and about 3.1% rests with the top ten. The sequenced material came from whole blood. The receptors come from an adult who was a healthcare worker with PCR-confirmed SARS-CoV-2 infection or an uninfected control (not recorded which).

The chain couples TRBV29-1 to TRBJ1-6, with D unclear. CDR3 length: 13 amino acids. Trimming stripped 5 bases from V and 3 bases from J, with 8 bases between. Germline CDR1 is SQVTM and CDR2 is ANQGSEA. For the CDR3, the DNA is TGCAGCGTTCAACAGAGCTATAATTCACCCCTCCACTTT. Translated: CSVQQSYNSPLHF.

J is TRBJ1-6 and V is TRBV27, with a weak D call TRBD1 (5 bases). In germline, CDR1 is MNHEY, CDR2 SMNVEV (reference sequence). Between the trimmed V and J ends, which lost 1 base and 5 bases, there was a span of 12 bases. This CDR3 contains 16 residues. CDR3 residues: CASSLWGDANNSPLHF. The CDR3 region has the DNA TGTGCCAGCAGTTTATGGGGGGACGCAAATAATTCACCCCTCCACTTT.

This clonotype was seen at least ten times. This rearrangement joins TRBV28 to TRBJ1-2; D is ambiguous. The ends were cut back, 5 bases at V and 4 bases at J, with 5 bases in the middle. The V gene's germline CDR1 is MDHEN and CDR2 SYDVKM. The CDR3 contains 11 residues. The CDR3 protein is CASSGIYGYTF. The CDR3 coding sequence is TGTGCCAGCAGTGGAATCTATGGCTACACCTTC.

This clonotype was recorded many times. The CDR3 sequence: CATSDEHRDTDTQYF. The DNA for the CDR3 is TGTGCCACCAGTGATGAACATAGGGACACAGATACGCAGTATTTT. The V call is TRBV24-1, the J call TRBJ2-3; D unclear. V lost 3 bases and J lost 2, with 11 bases in between. This CDR3 has 15 residues. CDR1 and CDR2 from the germline V gene are KGHDR and SFDVKD.

The CDR3 region has the DNA TGTGCCAGCAGCAGCATGGAACAGGGTGGCTATGGCTACACCTTC. This sequence encodes CASSSMEQGGYGYTF. The chain joins TRBV13 to TRBJ1-2; weak D call: TRBD1 (6 bases). Germline V gives CDR1 PRHDT, CDR2 FYEKMQ (reference sequence). V lost 5 bases, J lost 4 bases, and 17 bases lay in between. CDR3 size: 15 residues.

This clonotype occurred a few times. The gene calls are TRBV10-2 and TRBJ1-5; D not resolved. CDR1 WSHSY and CDR2 SAAADI come from the germline V gene. CDR3 length: 12 residues. V gave up 0 bases and J gave up 8 bases, with 5 bases separating them. The CDR3: CASSESHKPQHF. The CDR3 DNA reads as TGCGCCAGCAGTGAGTCCCACAAGCCCCAGCATTTT.

CDR3 nucleotide sequence: TGTGCCAGTAGTATCCCGAACCTAGCGAGATATGAGCAGTTCTTC. Translation gives CASSIPNLARYEQFF. The chain couples TRBV19 to TRBJ2-1; possible D gene TRBD2, 6 bases. Between the trimmed V and J ends, which lost 3 bases and 8 bases, there was a span of 17 bases. The CDR3 extends over 15 amino acids. Germline CDR1 LNHDA, CDR2 SQIVND (reference sequence).

The chain combines TRBV4-2 with TRBJ2-1; 9 bases fit TRBD2. The CDR3 totals 15 residues. The J segment lost 3 bases and the V segment lost 1 base, leaving 1 base of the junction unmatched. Germline V CDR1 and CDR2: LGHNA, YNFKEQ. DNA of the CDR3: TGTGCCAGCAGCCAAGGCGGGAGGGTCTACAATGAGCAGTTCTTC. This sequence encodes CASSQGGRVYNEQFF.

This clonotype was counted only a few times. The gene calls are TRBV29-1 and TRBJ2-3, with D hard to call. The germline CDR1 and CDR2 sequences are SQVTM and ANQGSEA. V was trimmed by 0 bases and J by 2 bases, leaving 0 bases between them. This CDR3 has 11 amino acids. CDR3 region: CSVEDTDTQYF. The CDR3 DNA is TGCAGCGTTGAAGACACAGATACGCAGTATTTT.

This chain joins TRBV5-1 and TRBJ1-1; D ambiguous. V was shortened by 1 base and J by 2 bases, with 9 bases between the two germline ends. The CDR3 covers 14 residues. The germline gives CDR1 SGHRS, CDR2 YFSETQ. The CDR3, as DNA: TGCGCCAGCAGCTTGTCGGCTGCCAACACTGAAGCTTTCTTT. Residues: CASSLSAANTEAFF.

This clonotype appeared a few times. V usage is TRBV11-2 and J usage is TRBJ2-6; no clear D. The CDR3 covers 15 residues. Trimming took 4 bases from V and 1 from J, leaving 8 bases between them. CDR1 is SGHAT, CDR2 FQNNGV, per germline. Here the CDR3 DNA reads TGTGCCAGCAGCTCTAGGGTGTCTGGGGCCAACGTCCTGACTTTC. Protein: CASSSRVSGANVLTF.

CDR3 loop: CSAPRANEQFF. In nucleotides, the CDR3 is TGCAGTGCTCCCCGCGCAAATGAGCAGTTCTTC. The genes are TRBV20-1 and TRBJ2-1; D call uncertain. V was shortened by 5 bases and J by 7 bases, with 9 bases between the two germline ends. This CDR3 has 11 amino acids. Germline V gives CDR1 DFQATT, CDR2 SNEGSKA (reference sequence).

The chain joins TRBV5-1 to TRBJ1-3, with 7 bases fitting TRBD1. From germline, CDR1 is SGHRS and CDR2 YFSETQ. The CDR3 sequence is 15 residues long. Losses at the gene ends were 1 base for V and 0 bases for J; bases not matched to a gene: 1. In nucleotides, the CDR3 is TGCGCCAGCAGCTTGAACAGGGGCTCTGGAAACACCATATATTTT. Amino acids: CASSLNRGSGNTIYF.

This clonotype was seen only a few times. The V and J genes are TRBV23-1 and TRBJ2-1; TRBD1 might be the D (6 bases). TRBV23-1 is annotated as an ORF whose role is uncertain. The ends were cut back, 4 bases at V and 0 bases at J, with 19 bases in the middle. The CDR3 runs 18 residues. CDR3 protein: CASSPINRETGSYNEQFF. The CDR3 nucleotides read TGCGCCAGCAGTCCCATCAACAGGGAGACCGGCTCCTACAATGAGCAGTTCTTC.

In its sample, this clonotype was seen a few times. The chain combines TRBV24-1 with TRBJ2-2, with TRBD1 identical over 11 bases. This CDR3 is built from 16 residues. V shed 3 bases, J shed 7 bases, and the junction held 6 bases outside the gene matches. Germline lookup yields CDR1 KGHDR and CDR2 SFDVKD. CDR3 sequence: CATSDRTGGGSGELFF. The CDR3, as DNA: TGTGCCACCAGTGATCGGACAGGGGGCGGGAGCGGGGAGCTGTTTTTT.

This clonotype was seen a handful of times. V is TRBV27 and J is TRBJ2-5; 12 positions agree with TRBD1. This CDR3 spans 15 amino acids. V shed 4 bases, J shed 5 bases, and the junction held 5 bases outside the gene matches. Germline V lookup: CDR1 MNHEY, CDR2 SMNVEV (reference sequence). CDR3 residues: CASSSGQGARETQYF. CDR3 in DNA: TGTGCCAGCAGTTCGGGACAGGGGGCTCGTGAGACCCAGTACTTC.

This clonotype was counted only a few times. This CDR3 reads CASRPDFASSYNEQFF. The CDR3 coding sequence is TGTGCCAGCAGGCCAGACTTTGCGAGCTCCTACAATGAGCAGTTCTTC. This sequence joins TRBV12-3 or TRBV12-4 and TRBJ2-1; no definite D call. Between the trimmed V and J ends, which lost 6 bases and 0 bases, there was a span of 15 bases. This CDR3 is built from 16 residues.

The rearrangement joins TRBV10-3 to TRBJ2-3, with no clear D. The CDR3 totals 11 residues. Germline-derived CDR1 and CDR2 are ENHRY and SYGVKD. Trimming removed 6 bases from V and 6 bases from J, with 7 bases in between. The CDR3 nucleotides are TGTGCCATCAGCCGCATGGATACGCAGTATTTT. Translated, it gives CAISRMDTQYF.

This clonotype was picked up a small number of times. The chain links TRBV29-1 to TRBJ1-4; 7 bases are a match to TRBD1. Germline lookup yields CDR1 SQVTM and CDR2 ANQGSEA. After removal of 7 bases from V and 5 bases from J, the junction contained 13 bases not matched to a gene. The CDR3 is 15 residues long. The CDR3 nucleotides read TGCAGCGCCCGTAGTGCAGGGGGGAGGAATGAAAAACTGTTTTTT. Translating it yields CSARSAGGRNEKLFF.

A remark on this clonotype: One end of the junction is discordant with germline, which a read error may explain. V is TRBV11-2 and J is TRBJ2-7; perhaps TRBD1 as D (6 bases). The CDR3 has 15 amino acids. Germline lookup yields CDR1 SGHAT and CDR2 FQNNGV. The DNA of the CDR3 is TGTGCCACCAGCTCATACAGGGACCCCCAATACGAGCAGTACTTC. Amino acid sequence: CATSSYRDPQYEQYF.

The V gene is TRBV18, the J gene TRBJ1-1, with a tentative D call TRBD1 (6 bases). The CDR3 loop spans 13 amino acids. V was pared by 4 bases and J by 4 bases, with 10 bases between. CDR1 KGHSH and CDR2 LQKENI come from the germline V gene. DNA of the CDR3: TGTGCCAGCTCACGGGGGCAGGCCACTGAAGCTTTCTTT. As protein: CASSRGQATEAFF.

The chain combines TRBV7-2 with TRBJ2-1; no definite D call. This CDR3 has 14 residues. The germline V gene has CDR1 SGHTA and CDR2 FQGNSA. Trimming cost V 4 bases and J 6 bases, with 13 bases left between them. CDR3: CASSSTSAANEQFF. DNA of the CDR3: TGTGCCAGCAGCTCCACCAGTGCCGCCAATGAGCAGTTCTTC.

The V gene is TRBV11-2, the J gene TRBJ1-2; 8 bases line up with TRBD1. CDR3 length equals 18 residues. J gave up 0 bases and V 3 bases, and 12 bases lay outside the gene matches. Germline assignment: CDR1 SGHAT and CDR2 FQNNGV. This CDR3 is CASSFPSGQGNSNYGYTF. Written as DNA, the CDR3 is TGTGCCAGCAGCTTCCCCTCCGGACAGGGAAATTCTAACTATGGCTACACCTTC.

This chain connects TRBV5-1 to TRBJ2-3; 10 nucleotides align to TRBD2. J gave up 2 bases and V 4 bases, and 4 bases lay outside the gene matches. The CDR3 is 15 amino acids. Germline V lookup: CDR1 SGHRS, CDR2 YFSETQ. DNA for the CDR3: TGCGCCAGCAGCACCGGACTAGCGGCCACAGATACGCAGTATTTT. It translates to CASSTGLAATDTQYF.

This clonotype was seen a handful of times. The chain joins TRBV12-3 or TRBV12-4 to TRBJ2-7; tentatively, D is TRBD1 or TRBD2 (5 bases each). The CDR3 has 19 amino acids. V was trimmed by 4 bases and J by 0 bases, leaving 25 bases between them. The CDR3 DNA reads as TGTGCCAGCAGTTCCACCGGGACGGGATACTCCTTGAGCTCCTACGAGCAGTACTTC. It is translated as CASSSTGTGYSLSSYEQYF.

This clonotype was seen more than once but under ten times. The chain uses TRBV5-1 and TRBJ1-1, with D hard to call. Trimming left V 2 bases short and J 8 bases short, with 13 bases between. From germline, CDR1 is SGHRS and CDR2 YFSETQ. This CDR3 contains 13 residues. The DNA of the CDR3 is TGCGCCAGCAGCTTAAGCGTTTCTGGAGAAGCTTTCTTT. Encoded protein: CASSLSVSGEAFF.

The J gene is TRBJ2-7, the V gene TRBV18; tentatively, D is TRBD1 (5 bases). V lost 2 bases, J lost 2 bases, and 7 bases lay in between. The germline gives CDR1 KGHSH, CDR2 LQKENI. The CDR3 extends over 13 amino acids. Here the CDR3 DNA reads TGTGCCAGCTCACCAATAGGGGCCTACGAGCAGTACTTC. Translating it yields CASSPIGAYEQYF.

This clonotype was detected a few times. This sequence joins TRBV3-1 and TRBJ2-2; a weak D match, TRBD1 (6 bases). Trimming shortened V by 1 base and J by 6 bases, and 12 bases separated the two germline ends. This CDR3 region has 15 residues. The germline CDR1 and CDR2 sequences are LGHDT and YNNKEL (reference sequence). CDR3: CASSQARGIAGELFF. CDR3 bases: TGTGCCAGCAGCCAAGCGAGGGGGATAGCCGGGGAGCTGTTTTTT.

This clonotype has only a few counts. Mismatch with germline at one junction end may stem from a read error. This chain connects TRBV7-7 to TRBJ2-5; 7 bases agree with TRBD1. Germline V gene sequence: CDR1 SSHAT, CDR2 FNYEAQ (reference sequence). CDR3 size: 14 residues. The CDR3 loop is CASSPNDREGPLGF. The CDR3 DNA is TGTGCTAGCAGCCCCAACGACAGGGAAGGGCCGCTAGGGTTC.